These 17 T cell receptor beta chains originate from one sample sequenced in a study of cytomegalovirus exposure and HLA in healthy donors. This PCR relied on a set of 60 Vbeta primers and 13 Jbeta primers. Sequencing was performed with immunoSEQ multiplex PCR; in TCRdb, only in-frame clones are kept and a portion is missing. The profile shows 90,000 to 140,000 clones, roughly 80% of them singletons. Sequencing was done on a sample of PBMCs. Every receptor here comes from a middle-aged woman in good health and CMV-seropositive.

The chain employs TRBV15 and TRBJ1-2, with 8 bases matching TRBD1. The junction had 11 bases not matched to a gene; V was cut back by 8 bases and J by 6 bases. There are 14 residues in the CDR3. Per the germline V gene, CDR1 is LNHNV and CDR2 is YYDKDF (reference sequence). The CDR3 loop is CATRIAGGVNGYTF. The CDR3 coding sequence is TGTGCCACCCGCATCGCAGGGGGCGTGAATGGCTACACCTTC.

The chain uses TRBV14 and TRBJ2-1, with D maybe TRBD1 (5 bases). Germline CDR1 is SGHDN and CDR2 is FVKESK. This CDR3 has 18 amino acids. Trimming shortened V by 6 bases and J by 0 bases, and 21 bases separated the two germline ends. The CDR3 is CASSTVQKTVSSYNEQFF. The CDR3 nucleotides are TGTGCCAGCAGTACGGTTCAGAAGACAGTTAGCTCCTACAATGAGCAGTTCTTC.

The chain uses TRBV28 and TRBJ2-7, with D perhaps matching TRBD1 (5 bases). Germline assignment: CDR1 MDHEN and CDR2 SYDVKM. The CDR3 sequence is 17 residues long. The V end was cut by 3 bases, the J end by 1 base, with 19 bases between. CDR3 loop: CASSFQGIGPISYEQYF. The CDR3 coding sequence is TGTGCCAGCAGTTTTCAGGGTATTGGGCCGATTTCCTACGAGCAGTACTTC.

With regard to this clone: A read error may produce the germline difference seen at one junction end. V is TRBV28 and J is TRBJ1-1, with D possibly TRBD1 on 6 matching bases. This CDR3 contains 16 residues. The germline V gene has CDR1 MDHEN and CDR2 SYDVKM. Here the CDR3 reads CASSSGGADWNTEAFF. In DNA form, the CDR3 reads TGTGCCAGTAGTTCGGGGGGCGCAGATTGGAACACTGAAGCTTTCTTT.

The chain is built from TRBV28 and TRBJ1-5; D unclear. The CDR3 has 12 amino acids. The V and J ends lost 6 bases and 6 bases respectively, with 9 bases between them. Germline V gene sequence: CDR1 MDHEN, CDR2 SYDVKM. The CDR3 sequence: CASSLLSQPQHF. The CDR3 nucleotides are TGTGCCAGCAGCCTCCTCTCTCAGCCCCAGCATTTT.

The V gene is TRBV7-9, the J gene TRBJ2-2, with 7 bases lining up with TRBD1. Germline values: CDR1 SEHNR, CDR2 FQNEAQ (reference sequence). V was clipped by 7 bases and J by 6 bases; unmatched bases: 11. This CDR3 region has 15 residues. The CDR3 nucleotides read TGTGCCAGCAACTCTGACAGGGAAAGTGCCGGGGAGCTGTTTTTT. Amino acids: CASNSDRESAGELFF.

The chain employs TRBV19 and TRBJ1-4; no clear D gene. The V and J ends lost 5 bases and 0 bases respectively, with 7 bases between them. Per germline, CDR1 LNHDA and CDR2 SQIVND (reference sequence). The CDR3 runs to 14 residues. The chain's CDR3 is CASSDISTNEKLFF. The CDR3 coding sequence is TGTGCCAGTAGTGACATTTCAACTAATGAAAAACTGTTTTTT.

This rearrangement joins TRBV14 to TRBJ2-7; D is unclear. The germline V gene has CDR1 SGHDN and CDR2 FVKESK. The V end lost 0 bases, the J end lost 0 bases, and 12 bases lay between the germline ends. The CDR3 runs to 16 residues. The CDR3 loop reads CASSQENSLASYEQYF. The CDR3, as DNA: TGTGCCAGCAGCCAAGAAAACAGTTTGGCCTCCTACGAGCAGTACTTC. Together with reference TRBV14 and TRBJ2-7, the CDR3 gives the full variable domain: EAGVTQFPSHSVIEKGQTVTLRCDPISGHDNLYWYRRVMGKEIKFLLHFVKESKQDESGMPNNRFLAERTGGTYSTLKVQPAELEDSGVYFCASSQENSLASYEQYFGPGTRLTVT.

The V gene is TRBV4-2, the J gene TRBJ1-5; tentatively, D is TRBD1 (5 bases). This CDR3 is 15 amino acids long. V lost 0 bases, J lost 5 bases, and 11 bases lay in between. Per the germline V gene, CDR1 is LGHNA and CDR2 is YNFKEQ. CDR3 region: CASSQEGQGYQPQHF. CDR3 DNA sequence: TGTGCCAGCAGCCAAGAAGGTCAGGGCTATCAGCCCCAGCATTTT.

The chain employs TRBV7-2 and TRBJ2-1, with 10 positions matching TRBD2. Germline loops: CDR1 SGHTA, CDR2 FQGNSA. The CDR3 length is 17 residues. V was clipped by 1 base and J by 7 bases; unmatched bases: 10. CDR3 bases: TGTGCCAGCAGCTTAGATCTCTCTAGCGGGGGCCGAAATGAGCAGTTCTTC. Translating it yields CASSLDLSSGGRNEQFF.

This clone has more than one count but fewer than ten. The chain employs TRBV19 and TRBJ2-1; TRBD2 matches at 12 bases. V gave up 4 bases and J gave up 6 bases; unmatched junction bases: 4. Germline V gives CDR1 LNHDA, CDR2 SQIVND (reference sequence). This CDR3 is 15 amino acids long. The CDR3 DNA reads as TGTGCCAGTAGTAGACTAGCGGGAGTTCGCAATGAGCAGTTCTTC. Translating gives CASSRLAGVRNEQFF.

This clone was counted a few times. The chain carries TRBV5-1 and TRBJ1-6, with D possibly matching TRBD1 (5 bases). There are 14 residues in the CDR3. Germline loops: CDR1 SGHRS, CDR2 YFSETQ. Deletions cut 5 bases from V and 10 bases from J, with 16 bases between. The CDR3 is CASSPQGETSPLHF. Written as DNA, the CDR3 is TGCGCCAGCAGTCCTCAGGGCGAAACGTCACCCCTCCACTTT.

The rearrangement links TRBV7-8 to TRBJ2-5; 7 nucleotides agree with TRBD1. This CDR3 contains 15 residues. The V and J ends lost 3 bases and 4 bases, in that order; junction bases with no gene match: 8. CDR1 is SGHVS and CDR2 is FQNEAQ in the germline V gene. CDR3 in amino acids: CASSFSERDRETQYF. The DNA of the CDR3 is TGTGCCAGCAGCTTTTCAGAACGGGACAGAGAGACCCAGTACTTC. The entire variable domain, with the rest obtained from reference TRBV7-8 and TRBJ2-5, is as follows: GAGVSQSPRYKVAKRGQDVALRCDPISGHVSLFWYQQALGQGPEFLTYFQNEAQLDKSGLPSDRFFAERPEGSVSTLKIQRTQQEDSAVYLCASSFSERDRETQYFGPGTRLLVL.

V usage is TRBV9 and J usage is TRBJ1-2, with TRBD1 identical over 8 bases. J lost 12 bases, V lost 4 bases, and 14 bases had no gene match. Germline-derived CDR1 and CDR2 are SGDLS and YYNGEE. This CDR3 has 14 amino acids. The CDR3 bases are TGTGCCAGCAGCCCACTTGGACAGGGTTTGGGAGACACCTTC. Translating it yields CASSPLGQGLGDTF.

The chain is built from TRBV5-1 and TRBJ1-2; D not resolved. Trimming stripped 0 bases from V and 3 bases from J, with 6 bases between. The CDR3 is made up of 13 amino acids. Germline V gene sequence: CDR1 SGHRS, CDR2 YFSETQ. CDR3 coding DNA: TGCGCCAGCAGCTTGGCCCAGGACTATGGCTACACCTTC. This translates into CASSLAQDYGYTF.

The chain employs TRBV27 and TRBJ1-2, with TRBD1 identical over 8 bases. Germline assignment: CDR1 MNHEY and CDR2 SMNVEV (reference sequence). Trimming removed 2 bases from V and 8 bases from J; junction bases left unmatched: 10. This CDR3 has 15 residues. The CDR3 bases are TGTGCCAGCAGTTTAGGCTACAGGGGGGGAGGGGGCTACACCTTC. This translates into CASSLGYRGGGGYTF.

This clone has only a few counts. This chain uses TRBV28 with TRBJ2-5, with D possibly being TRBD1 (5 bases). The CDR3 contains 15 residues. Germline V lookup: CDR1 MDHEN, CDR2 SYDVKM. The germline V and J ends were trimmed by 4 bases and 1 base, with 13 bases remaining between them. CDR3 sequence: CASSSVTGVQETQYF. As DNA, the CDR3 is TGTGCCAGCAGTTCGGTCACAGGCGTCCAAGAGACCCAGTACTTC.